This T cell receptor (beta chain) derives from a study of blood T cell repertoires in COVID-19. About the research overall: Specimens from acute and convalescent COVID-19 originated in the United States, Italy and Spain. PBMCs, B-cell-depleted T cells, or T cells provided the cDNA or gDNA that made up the material.

This table comes from immunoSEQ multiplex PCR, and its TCRdb copy is limited to in-frame clones, with some not included. The sample has 150,000 or so clones, around 75% seen once; the top ten hold around 5%. Germline V gives CDR1 SGDLS, CDR2 YYNGEE. This CDR3 comprises 15 residues. The V gene lost 0 bases and the J gene lost 2 bases, with 11 bases spanning the gap. This clone was recorded once. The source material was peripheral blood. The rearrangement links TRBV9 to TRBJ1-1; D may be TRBD1 (5 bases). The clonotype originates from a woman aged 70 to 79 with COVID-19, enrolled during active disease. The CDR3 spells CASSVVGQGNTEAFF. DNA for the CDR3: TGTGCCAGCAGCGTAGTGGGGCAGGGAAACACTGAAGCTTTCTTT.